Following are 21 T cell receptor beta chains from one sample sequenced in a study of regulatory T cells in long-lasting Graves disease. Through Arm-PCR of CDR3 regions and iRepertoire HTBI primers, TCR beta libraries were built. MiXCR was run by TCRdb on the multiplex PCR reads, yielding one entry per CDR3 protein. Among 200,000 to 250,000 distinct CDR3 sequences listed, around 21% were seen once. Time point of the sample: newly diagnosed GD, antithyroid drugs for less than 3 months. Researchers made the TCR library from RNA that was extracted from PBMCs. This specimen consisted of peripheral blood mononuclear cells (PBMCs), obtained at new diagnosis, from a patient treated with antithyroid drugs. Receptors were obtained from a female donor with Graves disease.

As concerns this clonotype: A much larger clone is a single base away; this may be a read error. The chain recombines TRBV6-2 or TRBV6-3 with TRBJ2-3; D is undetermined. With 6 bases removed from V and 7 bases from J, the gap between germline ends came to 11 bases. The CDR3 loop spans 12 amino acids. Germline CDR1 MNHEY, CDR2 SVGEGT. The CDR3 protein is CASRSTANTQYF. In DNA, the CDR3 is TGTGCCAGCAGATCTACAGCAAATACGCAGTATTTT.

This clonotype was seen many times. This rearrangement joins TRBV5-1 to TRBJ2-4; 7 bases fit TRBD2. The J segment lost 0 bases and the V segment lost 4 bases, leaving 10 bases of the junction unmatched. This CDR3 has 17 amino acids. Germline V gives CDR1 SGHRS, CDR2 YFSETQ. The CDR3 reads CASSPWTGGIAKNIQYF. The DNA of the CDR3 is TGCGCCAGCAGCCCATGGACGGGGGGTATAGCCAAAAACATTCAGTACTTC.

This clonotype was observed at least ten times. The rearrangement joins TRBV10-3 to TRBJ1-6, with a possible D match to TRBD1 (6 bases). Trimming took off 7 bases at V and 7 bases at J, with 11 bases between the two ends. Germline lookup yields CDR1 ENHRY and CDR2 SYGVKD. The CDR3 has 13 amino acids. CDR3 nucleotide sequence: TGTGCCATCAAACAGGGTCAAAATTCACCCCTCCACTTT. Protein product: CAIKQGQNSPLHF.

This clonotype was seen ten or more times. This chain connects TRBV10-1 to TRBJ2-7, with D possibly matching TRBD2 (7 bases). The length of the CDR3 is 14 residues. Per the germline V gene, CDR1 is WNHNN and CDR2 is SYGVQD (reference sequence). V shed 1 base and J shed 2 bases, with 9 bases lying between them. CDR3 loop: CASSELRGPYEQYF. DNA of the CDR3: TGCGCCAGCAGTGAGTTGCGGGGGCCCTACGAGCAGTACTTC.

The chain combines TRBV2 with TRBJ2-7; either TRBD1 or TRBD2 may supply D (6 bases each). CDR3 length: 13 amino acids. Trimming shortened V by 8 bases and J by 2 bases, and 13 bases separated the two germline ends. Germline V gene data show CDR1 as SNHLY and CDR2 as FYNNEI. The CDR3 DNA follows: TGTGCCAGCGTCCACGGGGGCGCCTACGAGCAGTACTTC. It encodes CASVHGGAYEQYF.

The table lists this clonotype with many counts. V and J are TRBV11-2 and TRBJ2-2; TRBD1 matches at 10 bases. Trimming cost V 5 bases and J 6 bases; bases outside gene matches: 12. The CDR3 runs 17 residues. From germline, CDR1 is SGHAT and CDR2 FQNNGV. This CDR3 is CASSDPAGDRGSGELFF. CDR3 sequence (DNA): TGTGCCAGCAGCGATCCGGCGGGGGACAGGGGCTCCGGGGAGCTGTTTTTT.

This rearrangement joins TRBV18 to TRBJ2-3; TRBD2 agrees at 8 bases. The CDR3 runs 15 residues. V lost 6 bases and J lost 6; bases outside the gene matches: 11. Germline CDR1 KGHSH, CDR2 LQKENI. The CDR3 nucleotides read TGTGCCAGCTCTCCTCTAGCGGGTCCCTCCGATACGCAGTATTTT. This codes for CASSPLAGPSDTQYF.

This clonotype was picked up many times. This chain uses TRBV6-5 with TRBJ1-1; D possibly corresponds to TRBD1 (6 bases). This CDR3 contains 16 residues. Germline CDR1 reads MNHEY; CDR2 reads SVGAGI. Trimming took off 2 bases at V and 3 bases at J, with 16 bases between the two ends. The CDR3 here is CASSYNPGVEDTEAFF. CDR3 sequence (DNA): TGTGCCAGCAGTTACAATCCAGGGGTTGAGGACACTGAAGCTTTCTTT.

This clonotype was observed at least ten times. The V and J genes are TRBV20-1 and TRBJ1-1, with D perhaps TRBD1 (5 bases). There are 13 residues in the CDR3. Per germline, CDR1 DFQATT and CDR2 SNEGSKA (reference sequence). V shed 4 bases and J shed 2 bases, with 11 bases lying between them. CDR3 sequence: CSAKDSRNTEAFF. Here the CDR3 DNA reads TGCAGTGCTAAAGACAGCCGTAACACTGAAGCTTTCTTT.

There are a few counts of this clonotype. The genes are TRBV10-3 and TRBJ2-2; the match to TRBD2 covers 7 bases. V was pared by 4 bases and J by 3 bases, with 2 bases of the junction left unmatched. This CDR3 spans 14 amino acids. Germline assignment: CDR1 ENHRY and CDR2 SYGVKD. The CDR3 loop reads CAISGLADTGELFF. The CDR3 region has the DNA TGTGCCATCAGTGGACTAGCCGACACCGGGGAGCTGTTTTTT.

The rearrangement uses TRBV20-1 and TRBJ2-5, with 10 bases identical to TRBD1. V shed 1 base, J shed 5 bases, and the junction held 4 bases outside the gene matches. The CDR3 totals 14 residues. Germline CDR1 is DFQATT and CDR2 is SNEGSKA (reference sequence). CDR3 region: CSARGDRGGETQYF. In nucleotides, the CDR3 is TGCAGTGCTAGAGGGGACAGGGGCGGGGAGACCCAGTACTTC.

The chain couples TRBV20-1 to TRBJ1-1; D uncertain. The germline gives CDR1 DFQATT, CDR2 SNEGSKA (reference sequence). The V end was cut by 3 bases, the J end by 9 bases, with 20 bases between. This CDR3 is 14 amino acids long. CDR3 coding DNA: TGCAGTGCTAGCGATAGCGGTGGGATAAGAAAAGCTTTCTTT. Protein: CSASDSGGIRKAFF.

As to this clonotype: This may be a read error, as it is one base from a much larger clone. The CDR3 sequence is CVSRETGGFDEQYF. CDR3 nucleotides: TGTGTCAGCAGGGAGACAGGGGGGTTCGACGAGCAGTACTTC. The V call is TRBV28, the J call TRBJ2-7, with 9 nucleotides matching TRBD1. CDR3 length equals 14 residues. CDR1 MDHEN and CDR2 SYDVKM come from the germline V gene.

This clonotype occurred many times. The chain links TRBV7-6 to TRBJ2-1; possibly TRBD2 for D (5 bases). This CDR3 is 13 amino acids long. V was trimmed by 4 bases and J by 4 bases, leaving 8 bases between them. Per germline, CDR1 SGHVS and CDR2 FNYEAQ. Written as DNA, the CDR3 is TGTGCCAGCAGCTCCCCGGGGTACAATGAGCAGTTCTTC. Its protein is CASSSPGYNEQFF.

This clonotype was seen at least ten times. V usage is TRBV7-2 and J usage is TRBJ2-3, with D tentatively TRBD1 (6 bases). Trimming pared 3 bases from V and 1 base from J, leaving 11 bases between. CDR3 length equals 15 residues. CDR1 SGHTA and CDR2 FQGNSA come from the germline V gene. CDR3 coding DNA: TGTGCCAGCAGCTTGGGACAACTACGCACAGATACGCAGTATTTT. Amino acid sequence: CASSLGQLRTDTQYF.

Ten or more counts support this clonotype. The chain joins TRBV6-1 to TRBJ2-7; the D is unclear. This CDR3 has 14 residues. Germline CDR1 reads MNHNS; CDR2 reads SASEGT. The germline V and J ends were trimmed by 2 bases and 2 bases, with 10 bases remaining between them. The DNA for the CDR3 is TGTGCCAGCAGTGAAAATGGGCAGGCCTACGAGCAGTACTTC. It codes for CASSENGQAYEQYF.

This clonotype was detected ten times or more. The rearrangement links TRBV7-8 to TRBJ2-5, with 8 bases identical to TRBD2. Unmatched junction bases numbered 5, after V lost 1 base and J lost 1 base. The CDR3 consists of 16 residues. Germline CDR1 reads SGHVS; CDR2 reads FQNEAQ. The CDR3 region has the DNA TGTGCCAGCAGCTTAGATAGCGGGGTGATCCAAGAGACCCAGTACTTC. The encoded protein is CASSLDSGVIQETQYF.

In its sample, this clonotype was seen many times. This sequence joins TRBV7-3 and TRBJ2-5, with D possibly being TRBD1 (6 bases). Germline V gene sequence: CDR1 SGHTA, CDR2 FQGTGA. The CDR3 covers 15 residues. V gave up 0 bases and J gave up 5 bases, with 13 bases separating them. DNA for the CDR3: TGTGCCAGCAGCTTAACGGGGGCTGGTTGGGAGACCCAGTACTTC. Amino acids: CASSLTGAGWETQYF.

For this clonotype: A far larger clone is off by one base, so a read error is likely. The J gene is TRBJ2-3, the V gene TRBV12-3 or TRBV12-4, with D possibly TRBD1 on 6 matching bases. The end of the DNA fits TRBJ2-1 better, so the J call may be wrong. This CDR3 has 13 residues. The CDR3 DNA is TGTGCCAGCAGGGTGGACAGCTCCTACGAGCAGTTCTTC. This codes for CASRVDSSYEQFF.

CDR3 DNA sequence: TGCAGCGCCATCCTCGGGACAGGGTTTTTCGGCACTGAAGCTTTCTTT. This translates into CSAILGTGFFGTEAFF. The gene calls are TRBV29-1 and TRBJ1-1, with 9 nucleotides matching TRBD1. This CDR3 contains 16 residues. The V and J ends lost 7 bases and 4 bases, in that order; junction bases with no gene match: 16. Germline assignment: CDR1 SQVTM and CDR2 ANQGSEA.

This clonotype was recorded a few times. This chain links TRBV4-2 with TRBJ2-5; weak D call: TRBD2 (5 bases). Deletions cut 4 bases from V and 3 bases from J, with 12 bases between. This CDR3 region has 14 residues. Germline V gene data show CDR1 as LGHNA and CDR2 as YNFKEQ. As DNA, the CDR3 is TGTGCCAGCAGCCGCGGACTTGAGGAAGAGACCCAGTACTTC. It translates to CASSRGLEEETQYF.